This T cell receptor (beta chain) was captured by sequencing in a study of blood T cell repertoires in COVID-19. Study-wide background: Some COVID-19 samples were acute and others convalescent; all came from the United States, Italy and Spain. T cells, B-cell-depleted T cells, or PBMCs supplied cDNA or gDNA.

In the original analysis: Amplification from reference gene primers served as the basis for estimated nucleated cell counts. Only in-frame clones appear in the TCRdb table, and some are missing; sequencing was by immunoSEQ multiplex PCR. The V and J calls and clone size are taken from that table; D and trimming were inferred from the DNA. This table has some 150,000 clones, approximately 85% appearing once. The trim removed 3 bases at V and 0 bases at J, leaving 4 bases unmatched. From germline, CDR1 is LNHNV and CDR2 YYDKDF (reference sequence). This CDR3 is built from 15 residues. The V call is TRBV15, the J call TRBJ1-2; 7 bases are shared with TRBD1. This TCR was sampled from a man in his fifties or sixties who had recovered from COVID-19. The sample taken for sequencing was peripheral blood. CDR3 sequence (DNA): TGTGCCACCAGCAGGGACAGGAGCCCTAACTATGGCTACACCTTC. Its protein is CATSRDRSPNYGYTF.